This is a list of T cell receptor beta chains from one sample in a study of molecular identifiers for immune sequencing clone quantification. MiXCR was run by TCRdb on the PCR reads, yielding one entry per CDR3 protein. The sample lists hundreds of thousands of distinct CDR3 sequences, about a quarter occurring once. The sequenced sample consisted of naive CD8+ T cells from blood, with Jurkat cell RNA spiked in. The receptors were sampled from a human donor in good health. Some libraries in this study had Jurkat cell RNA spiked in. Both conserved end residues are part of each CDR3. D genes are given only for firm matches. Rows may omit the clone size; those that give it use once, few, many or a size class.

clone size,V gene,J gene,D gene,CDR3 protein,CDR3 DNA
many,TRBV7-9,TRBJ1-6,NA,CASKRDGNNSPLHF,TGTGCCAGCAAACGGGACGGCAATAATTCACCCCTCCACTTT
many,TRBV19,TRBJ1-1,NA,CASSRWNTEAFF,TGTGCCAGTAGTAGGTGGAACACTGAAGCTTTCTTT
NA,TRBV21-1,TRBJ1-4,NA,CASSKAPATNEKLFF,TGTGCCAGCAGCAAAGCGCCCGCAACTAATGAAAAACTGTTTTTT
many,TRBV27,TRBJ1-1,TRBD1,CASCPDRGFTEAFF,TGTGCCAGCTGTCCGGACAGGGGTTTCACTGAAGCTTTCTTT
many,TRBV21-1,TRBJ1-5,NA,CASAKRGAGQPQHF,TGTGCCAGCGCTAAGCGGGGGGCTGGTCAGCCCCAGCATTTT
NA,TRBV12-3/TRBV12-4,TRBJ1-4,NA,CASRAGFREKLFF,TGTGCCAGTCGGGCAGGGTTTAGGGAAAAACTGTTTTTT
few,TRBV6-2/TRBV6-3,TRBJ1-2,NA,CASSWQEYGYTF,TGTGCCAGCAGTTGGCAGGAATATGGCTACACCTTC
few,TRBV12-3/TRBV12-4,TRBJ2-2,NA,CASLTAVEGPANTGELFF,TGTGCCAGCCTCACGGCCGTCGAGGGGCCTGCGAACACCGGGGAGCTGTTTTTT
NA,TRBV5-5,TRBJ2-5,NA,CASSLAERGWQETQYF,TGTGCCAGCAGCTTGGCCGAAAGGGGGTGGCAAGAGACCCAGTACTTC
NA,TRBV19,TRBJ1-2,NA,CASSPGDGYTF,TGTGCCAGTAGTCCGGGGGATGGCTACACCTTC
many,TRBV20-1,TRBJ2-3,NA,CSARGTASSSTDTQYF,TGCAGTGCTAGAGGGACAGCCTCATCTAGCACAGATACGCAGTATTTT
NA,TRBV9,TRBJ2-6,TRBD1,CASSSPGQGATGANVLTF,TGTGCCAGCAGCTCACCGGGACAGGGGGCTACAGGGGCCAACGTCCTGACTTTC
many,TRBV4-2,TRBJ1-4,NA,CASSDDEKLFF,TGTGCCAGCAGCGATGATGAAAAACTGTTTTTT
NA,TRBV28,TRBJ2-1,TRBD2,CASSPLNGAGGPGNEQFF,TGTGCCAGCAGTCCACTTAACGGAGCGGGAGGGCCGGGGAATGAGCAGTTCTTC
NA,TRBV4-3,TRBJ1-2,NA,CASSQDLGGRSYGYTF,TGCGCCAGCAGCCAAGATCTGGGGGGCCGGAGCTATGGCTACACCTTC
NA,TRBV19,TRBJ2-3,TRBD2,CDSNQPWGTSGSGTDTQYF,TGTGACAGTAACCAGCCGTGGGGGACTAGCGGGAGTGGTACAGATACGCAGTATTTT
NA,TRBV12-3/TRBV12-4,TRBJ2-2,TRBD2,CTSSRWLAGAYTGELFF,TGTACCAGCAGTCGGTGGCTAGCGGGAGCGTACACCGGGGAGCTGTTTTTT
few,TRBV7-9,TRBJ2-7,TRBD1,CASSARQGTIEQYF,TGTGCCAGCAGCGCCCGACAGGGAACCATCGAGCAGTACTTC
many,TRBV28,TRBJ2-7,TRBD2,CASRTTSGGYEQYF,TGTGCCAGCAGGACTACTAGCGGGGGATACGAGCAGTACTTC
NA,TRBV20-1,TRBJ2-7,TRBD2,CSASFDFGEGRVQYF,TGCAGTGCTAGTTTTGACTTTGGGGAGGGCCGCGTGCAGTACTTC
few,TRBV28,TRBJ2-7,TRBD1,CASSSGTGLLNEQYF,TGTGCCAGCAGTTCCGGGACAGGGCTCCTAAACGAGCAGTACTTC
many,TRBV5-1,TRBJ1-1,NA,CASSPGTNMNTEAFF,TGCGCCAGCAGCCCCGGGACAAACATGAACACTGAAGCTTTCTTT
few,TRBV6-1,TRBJ1-5,TRBD1,CASSEMEATGVDQPQHF,TGTGCCAGCAGTGAAATGGAGGCTACAGGGGTGGACCAGCCCCAGCATTTT
few,TRBV24-1,TRBJ2-1,NA,CATSDFNSNEQFF,TGTGCCACCAGTGATTTCAACAGCAATGAGCAGTTCTTC
few,TRBV27,TRBJ1-1,TRBD1,CASSTDRDPQERAFF,TGTGCCAGCTCCACCGACAGGGATCCTCAAGAGCGGGCTTTCTTT
few,TRBV12-3/TRBV12-4,TRBJ2-5,NA,CASSLEWGPETQYF,TGTGCCAGCAGTTTAGAGTGGGGCCCCGAGACCCAGTACTTC
few,TRBV30,TRBJ1-5,NA,CAWTDFSNQPQRF,TGTGCCTGGACTGACTTTAGCAATCAGCCCCAGCGTTTT
many,TRBV7-9,TRBJ2-3,NA,CASSPKDSTKDTQYF,TGTGCCAGCAGCCCGAAAGACTCTACAAAGGATACGCAGTATTTT
once,TRBV6-2/TRBV6-3,TRBJ2-5,NA,CASSEGRRATQYF,TGTGCCAGCAGCGAGGGACGGCGAGCGACCCAGTACTTC
NA,TRBV7-8,TRBJ2-3,NA,CASSPGLLQDTQYF,TGTGCCAGCAGCCCCGGACTGCTGCAAGATACGCAGTATTTT
few,TRBV7-9,TRBJ2-2,NA,CAGSWYTGELFF,TGTGCCGGCAGCTGGTACACCGGGGAGCTGTTTTTT
NA,TRBV14,TRBJ1-4,NA,CASSQTGTPNEKLFF,TGTGCCAGCAGCCAGACCGGGACACCTAATGAAAAACTGTTTTTT
many,TRBV29-1,TRBJ2-1,TRBD1,CSVATGDFDEQFF,TGCAGCGTTGCTACAGGGGATTTTGATGAGCAGTTCTTC
NA,TRBV4-1,TRBJ1-6,NA,CASSQLVQDNSPLHF,TGCGCCAGCAGCCAATTGGTTCAGGATAATTCACCCCTCCACTTT
once,TRBV7-9,TRBJ2-2,TRBD1,CASSFVPSGGDGELFF,TGTGCCAGCAGCTTTGTACCATCAGGGGGTGACGGGGAGCTGTTTTTT
many,TRBV2,TRBJ1-5,NA,CASSAIGSHQPQHF,TGTGCCAGCAGTGCAATAGGGTCCCATCAGCCCCAGCATTTT
few,TRBV6-2/TRBV6-3,TRBJ1-4,NA,CASSYSLEKLFF,TGTGCCAGCAGTTACTCCTTGGAAAAACTGTTTTTT
NA,TRBV29-1,TRBJ2-7,TRBD2,CSVGLAGEGYEQYF,TGCAGCGTTGGACTAGCGGGAGAGGGCTACGAGCAGTACTTC
few,TRBV18,TRBJ1-1,NA,CASSPPKGESRTEAFF,TGTGCCAGCTCACCACCGAAGGGAGAGTCGCGGACTGAAGCTTTCTTT
few,TRBV6-2/TRBV6-3,TRBJ2-3,NA,CASSSRFLDTQYF,TGTGCCAGCAGTTCTCGGTTTCTAGATACGCAGTATTTT
few,TRBV12-5,TRBJ2-5,TRBD2,CASGPGLAGSYQETQYF,TGTGCTAGTGGCCCTGGACTAGCGGGGTCGTACCAAGAGACCCAGTACTTC
few,TRBV6-2/TRBV6-3,TRBJ2-6,NA,CASTRFEASGANVLTF,TGTGCCAGCACCCGTTTCGAAGCCTCTGGGGCCAACGTCCTGACTTTC
NA,TRBV27,TRBJ1-2,NA,CASSQTTGYGYTF,TGTGCCAGCAGTCAAACGACAGGCTATGGCTACACCTTC
NA,TRBV4-3,TRBJ2-5,NA,CASSQVGQRETQYF,TGCGCCAGCAGCCAAGTCGGTCAGCGAGAGACCCAGTACTTC
many,TRBV28,TRBJ1-1,NA,CASSLGRGAEAFF,TGTGCCAGCAGTTTAGGCAGAGGGGCTGAAGCTTTCTTT
NA,TRBV5-6,TRBJ1-4,NA,CASTRFTANEKLFF,TGTGCCAGCACCCGATTCACAGCTAATGAAAAACTGTTTTTT
many,TRBV28,TRBJ1-1,NA,CASSLRGANTEAFF,TGTGCCAGCAGTTTAAGGGGGGCAAACACTGAAGCTTTCTTT
NA,TRBV6-2/TRBV6-3,TRBJ1-5,NA,CASSYVWTRYNQPQHF,TGTGCCAGCAGTTACGTATGGACACGATACAATCAGCCCCAGCATTTT
NA,TRBV7-2,TRBJ2-1,NA,CASSPLSSSYNEQFF,TGTGCCAGCAGCCCCCTTTCCAGCTCCTACAATGAGCAGTTCTTC
many,TRBV29-1,TRBJ2-2,NA,CSAKGVQASGELFF,TGCAGCGCCAAGGGGGTTCAGGCGTCCGGGGAGCTGTTTTTT
many,TRBV4-3,TRBJ1-2,TRBD1,CASSQETGAGYGYTF,TGCGCCAGCAGCCAAGAGACAGGGGCGGGCTATGGCTACACCTTC
few,TRBV7-9,TRBJ2-2,NA,CASSPSHHGTDTGELFF,TGTGCCAGCAGCCCCTCCCATCACGGGACGGACACCGGGGAGCTGTTTTTT
few,TRBV25-1,TRBJ1-5,TRBD1,CASSGRQGGMQVNQPQHF,TGTGCCAGCAGTGGTCGACAGGGGGGCATGCAGGTCAATCAGCCCCAGCATTTT
NA,TRBV4-3,TRBJ1-4,TRBD1,CASSQGTGGYEKLFF,TGCGCCAGCAGCCAGGGGACAGGAGGTTATGAAAAACTGTTTTTT
few,TRBV6-5,TRBJ2-2,TRBD2,CASSYSTSGGATGELFF,TGTGCCAGCAGTTACTCGACTAGCGGGGGGGCCACCGGGGAGCTGTTTTTT